The clone carrying this T cell receptor (beta chain) was picked up a small number of times. The time point is: pre-treatment sample, taken before nivolumab and TIL therapy. The entry originates in a study of TIL therapy for anti-PD-1-resistant metastatic lung cancer. Study-level background: Progressing patients received lymphodepletion, expanded TIL infusion and IL-2. Tumors carried a median roughly 1.5 non-synonymous mutations per megabase. Half of patients were current or former smokers.

The V end was cut by 4 bases, the J end by 6 bases, with 18 bases between. Germline values: CDR1 LGHNA, CDR2 YNFKEQ. This CDR3 has 15 amino acids. The immunoSEQ assay was v3. Libraries were sequenced to 1.5 million to 2 million read pairs (survey) or roughly 4.5-6.5 million (deep). Method: immunoSEQ multiplex PCR; TCRdb's copy keeps in-frame clones and lacks some. This table holds about 36,000 clones, around 67% found once. This sequence was found in a person between 30 and 80 years old with non-small cell lung cancer. The V call is TRBV4-2, the J call TRBJ1-1, with D perhaps TRBD1 (6 bases). This specimen was blood, taken at baseline. CDR3: CASSRGDGGPAEAFF. CDR3 bases: TGTGCCAGCAGCCGGGGCGACGGGGGGCCTGCTGAAGCTTTCTTT.